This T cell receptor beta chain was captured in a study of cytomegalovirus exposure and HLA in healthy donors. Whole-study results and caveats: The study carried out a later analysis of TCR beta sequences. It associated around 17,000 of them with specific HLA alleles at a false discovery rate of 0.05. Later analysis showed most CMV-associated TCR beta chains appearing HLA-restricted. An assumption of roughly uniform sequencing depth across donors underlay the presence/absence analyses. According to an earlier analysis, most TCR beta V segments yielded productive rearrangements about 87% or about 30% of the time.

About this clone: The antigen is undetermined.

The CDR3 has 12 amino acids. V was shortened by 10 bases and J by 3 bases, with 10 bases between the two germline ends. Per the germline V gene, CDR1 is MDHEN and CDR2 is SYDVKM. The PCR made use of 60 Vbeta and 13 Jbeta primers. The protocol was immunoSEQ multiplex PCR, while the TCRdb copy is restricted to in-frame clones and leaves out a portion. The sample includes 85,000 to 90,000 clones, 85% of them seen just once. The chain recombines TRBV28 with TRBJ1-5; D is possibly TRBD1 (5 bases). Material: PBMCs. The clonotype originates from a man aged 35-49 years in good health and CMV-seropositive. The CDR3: CAISGVNQPQHF. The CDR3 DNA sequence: TGTGCCATCTCGGGGGTCAATCAGCCCCAGCATTTT.